A single sample is the source of the 10 T cell receptor beta chains below, sequenced in a study of control samples from healthy donors and cancer patients (dated by TCRdb to 2020 to 2021). The library was made by the immunoSEQ multiplex PCR assay. TCRdb took this table from immuneACCESS and kept in-frame rearrangements with V and J called. Such tables lack part of the clones; where checked against another copy, unresolved V genes explain under half of the gap, and the rest is unexplained. Present in this sample are about 150,000 clones, around nine tenths of which were seen just once. Clones ranked in the top ten supply about 1.7% of the sample. Sequenced input: blood. The receptor set was obtained from a man between 18 and 29 years old in good health.

This chain links TRBV19 with TRBJ2-7, with D possibly TRBD2 on 5 matching bases. This CDR3 region has 14 residues. V shed 3 bases and J shed 4 bases, with 13 bases lying between them. Germline CDR1 reads LNHDA; CDR2 reads SQIVND (reference sequence). CDR3: CASSIRGLSYEQYF. In nucleotides, the CDR3 is TGTGCCAGTAGTATTCGAGGGTTGTCATACGAGCAGTACTTC.

The chain employs TRBV4-2 and TRBJ1-1; D ambiguous. The CDR3 runs 14 residues. CDR1 is LGHNA, CDR2 YNFKEQ, per germline. V was pared by 1 base and J by 1 base, with 7 bases between. The CDR3, as DNA: TGTGCCAGCAGCCAAGGGGAGTCGAACACTGAAGCTTTCTTT. Its translation is CASSQGESNTEAFF.

The chain carries TRBV6-2 or TRBV6-3 and TRBJ2-6; D is ambiguous. CDR3 length: 14 amino acids. Germline values: CDR1 MNHEY, CDR2 SVGEGT. The V and J ends lost 0 bases and 1 base respectively, with 1 base between them. CDR3 residues: CASSYSSGANVLTF. Here the CDR3 DNA reads TGTGCCAGCAGTTACTCTTCTGGGGCCAACGTCCTGACTTTC.

The CDR3 DNA reads TGTGCCAGCAGCCAAGTAGTAGGGGAGACCCAGTACTTC. Protein: CASSQVVGETQYF. The rearrangement uses TRBV4-2 and TRBJ2-5; no firm D call. Deletions cut 1 base from V and 5 bases from J, with 8 bases between. Germline-derived CDR1 and CDR2 are LGHNA and YNFKEQ. The CDR3 spans 13 residues.

Only one count was recorded for this clone. The rearrangement joins TRBV24-1 to TRBJ2-5; D is unclear. V lost 5 bases, J lost 4 bases, and 10 bases lay in between. The germline V gene has CDR1 KGHDR and CDR2 SFDVKD. This CDR3 has 13 residues. In DNA form, the CDR3 reads TGTGCCACCAGTGCCGCTAGTGGAGAGACCCAGTACTTC. Translating it yields CATSAASGETQYF.

The CDR3 region is CASRGTISGNTIYF. Written as DNA, the CDR3 is TGTGCCAGCAGGGGGACCATCTCTGGAAACACCATATATTTT. This chain uses TRBV19 with TRBJ1-3; 7 nucleotides match TRBD1. Germline trimming cut 9 bases from V and 0 bases from J; bases unmatched to any gene: 5. The CDR3 length is 14 residues. From germline, CDR1 is LNHDA and CDR2 SQIVND (reference sequence).

The chain is built from TRBV7-2 and TRBJ2-6, with 9 bases fitting TRBD1. V lost 0 bases to trimming and J lost 2 bases; unmatched junction nucleotides: 2. CDR3 length: 17 residues. The V gene's germline CDR1 is SGHTA and CDR2 FQGNSA. CDR3 loop: CASSLAQGAAGANVLTF. The DNA for the CDR3 is TGTGCCAGCAGCTTAGCACAGGGGGCGGCTGGGGCCAACGTCCTGACTTTC.

A few counts support this clone. The chain joins TRBV6-4 to TRBJ2-6; D call uncertain. CDR1 MRHNA and CDR2 SNTAGT come from the germline V gene. Trimming removed 4 bases at V and 0 bases at J, with 4 bases between. This CDR3 is built from 14 residues. CDR3 protein: CASSATSGANVLTF. CDR3 nucleotides: TGTGCCAGCAGTGCTACCTCTGGGGCCAACGTCCTGACTTTC.

V usage is TRBV27 and J usage is TRBJ2-2, with 10 bases lining up with TRBD1. This CDR3 is built from 17 residues. Germline CDR1 is MNHEY and CDR2 is SMNVEV (reference sequence). V lost 10 bases, J lost 3 bases, and 14 bases stayed unmatched. The chain's CDR3 is CATAESSGTGDTGELFF. DNA of the CDR3: TGTGCCACAGCTGAAAGTTCCGGGACAGGGGACACCGGGGAGCTGTTTTTT.

This clone was recorded once. The CDR3 region has the DNA TGTGCCAGCAGTCTTGACAGGACTAATGAAAAACTGTTTTTT. It encodes CASSLDRTNEKLFF. This chain links TRBV6-4 with TRBJ1-4, with a tentative D call TRBD1 (6 bases). Trimming shortened V by 5 bases and J by 2 bases, and 9 bases separated the two germline ends. CDR3 size: 14 residues. Germline loops: CDR1 MRHNA, CDR2 SNTAGT.